A single sample gave rise to the 19 T cell receptor beta chains below, sequenced in a study of shared clonotypes between healthy human individuals. Data came from immunoSEQ multiplex PCR; TCRdb stores just in-frame clones and leaves some out. The sample holds about 710,000 clones, more than 70% seen once. Sequenced: memory CD4+ T cells sorted from blood. Subset meaning: CD45RA-negative fraction. These TCRs come from a woman aged 25 to 39 in good health.

J is TRBJ2-7 and V is TRBV6-5; the D gene is possibly TRBD2 (7 bases). Per the germline V gene, CDR1 is MNHEY and CDR2 is SVGAGI. Trimming left V 6 bases short and J 0 bases short, with 12 bases between. The CDR3 extends over 14 amino acids. This CDR3 is CASSRGASSYEQYF. The CDR3, as DNA: TGTGCCAGCAGCCGGGGGGCCAGCTCCTACGAGCAGTACTTC.

CDR3 nucleotide sequence: TGTGCCAGCAGCTCACAACCAGGGGGTGTCAATCAGCCCCAGCATTTT. This codes for CASSSQPGGVNQPQHF. V usage is TRBV7-8 and J usage is TRBJ1-5; 7 nucleotides agree with TRBD1. J was trimmed by 3 bases and V by 4 bases; bases with no gene match: 9. The V gene's germline CDR1 is SGHVS and CDR2 FQNEAQ. This CDR3 has 16 amino acids. Full variable domain (missing parts from reference TRBV7-8 and TRBJ1-5): GAGVSQSPRYKVAKRGQDVALRCDPISGHVSLFWYQQALGQGPEFLTYFQNEAQLDKSGLPSDRFFAERPEGSVSTLKIQRTQQEDSAVYLCASSSQPGGVNQPQHFGDGTRLSIL.

This clone is a singleton in its sample. The chain is built from TRBV28 and TRBJ2-5, with D perhaps TRBD2 (6 bases). The CDR3 extends over 14 amino acids. Germline CDR1 is MDHEN and CDR2 is SYDVKM. V lost 3 bases and J 5 bases, leaving 13 bases between the germline ends. The CDR3 loop reads CASSFQGGRETQYF. The CDR3 nucleotides are TGTGCCAGCAGTTTTCAGGGTGGGAGGGAGACCCAGTACTTC.

This clone occurred a few times. The chain has TRBV30 and TRBJ2-3, with 12 nucleotides matching TRBD1. The V gene end was trimmed by 1 base and the J gene end by 6 bases; junction bases not matched to a gene: 5. Looked up from germline, CDR1 is GTSNPN and CDR2 is SVGIG (reference sequence). CDR3 size: 15 residues. The CDR3: CAWSGGTGGLDTQYF. The DNA of the CDR3 is TGTGCCTGGAGTGGGGGGACAGGGGGCTTGGATACGCAGTATTTT.

V gene TRBV2 combines with J gene TRBJ2-5; 9 positions match TRBD2. CDR1 and CDR2 (germline): SNHLY, FYNNEI. With 6 bases clipped from V and 5 bases from J, the junction kept 7 bases outside the gene matches. The CDR3 runs to 14 residues. CDR3 protein: CASSLAGVSETQYF. CDR3 in DNA: TGTGCCAGCAGCTTAGCGGGAGTTTCGGAGACCCAGTACTTC.

For this clone: A junction boundary mismatches the germline segment, possibly from a read error. This chain joins TRBV10-3 and TRBJ1-2; D uncertain. This CDR3 is built from 14 residues. Germline loops: CDR1 ENHRY, CDR2 SYGVKD. The CDR3 spells CAISESMVGGRSLF. The CDR3 DNA reads TGTGCCATCAGTGAGTCGATGGTTGGCGGCCGGTCTCTCTTC.

This clone was picked up many times. The chain joins TRBV18 to TRBJ1-2; D gene uncertain. This CDR3 spans 15 amino acids. Germline assignment: CDR1 KGHSH and CDR2 LQKENI. V was shortened by 4 bases and J by 4 bases, with 16 bases between the two germline ends. CDR3 region: CASSRALTEIYGYTF. CDR3 sequence (DNA): TGTGCCAGCTCACGGGCCCTAACAGAGATCTATGGCTACACCTTC.

The chain joins TRBV6-5 to TRBJ2-3, with D perhaps TRBD2 (6 bases). This CDR3 has 14 amino acids. The germline gives CDR1 MNHEY, CDR2 SVGAGI. Trimming took off 4 bases at V and 4 bases at J, with 12 bases between the two ends. The CDR3 spells CASSSRRGADTQYF. The CDR3 DNA reads as TGTGCCAGCAGTTCAAGGCGGGGCGCAGATACGCAGTATTTT.

The chain joins TRBV5-1 to TRBJ1-3, with D unresolved. Germline-derived CDR1 and CDR2 are SGHRS and YFSETQ. The CDR3 runs 16 residues. Trimming removed 4 bases at V and 3 bases at J, with 17 bases between. In DNA, the CDR3 is TGCGCCAGCAGCGCCCAGTCGAGCCACCTTGGAAACACCATATATTTT. Translating gives CASSAQSSHLGNTIYF.

This clone showed up just a few times. V and J are TRBV2 and TRBJ2-6; D not resolved. Germline CDR1 SNHLY, CDR2 FYNNEI. Between the trimmed V and J ends, which lost 6 bases and 0 bases, there was a span of 15 bases. The CDR3 is 17 residues long. The CDR3 DNA reads as TGTGCCAGCAGGAGCCGGTACGTTAGCTCTGGGGCCAACGTCCTGACTTTC. Amino acid sequence: CASRSRYVSSGANVLTF.

V usage is TRBV5-1 and J usage is TRBJ2-7; D not resolved. Trimming shortened V by 0 bases and J by 3 bases, and 7 bases separated the two germline ends. Germline V gene sequence: CDR1 SGHRS, CDR2 YFSETQ. This CDR3 is 13 amino acids long. Here the CDR3 DNA reads TGCGCCAGCAGCTTGGCTACGTACTACGAGCAGTACTTC. Residues: CASSLATYYEQYF.

This chain joins TRBV5-1 and TRBJ1-5; D uncertain. Germline V gives CDR1 SGHRS, CDR2 YFSETQ. CDR3 length: 14 residues. The V and J ends lost 0 bases and 4 bases respectively, with 8 bases between them. The DNA of the CDR3 is TGCGCCAGCAGCTTGGGGCTCGGGAATCAGCCCCAGCATTTT. Protein sequence: CASSLGLGNQPQHF.

This clone has only a few counts. This chain's CDR3 is CASSALRAGTSHQPQHF. CDR3 sequence (DNA): TGTGCCAGTAGTGCACTCCGCGCCGGGACGTCGCATCAGCCCCAGCATTTT. The chain has TRBV19 and TRBJ1-5; D possibly corresponds to TRBD1 (5 bases). The CDR3 extends over 17 amino acids. CDR1 and CDR2 (germline): LNHDA, SQIVND (reference sequence). Trimming removed 5 bases from V and 5 bases from J, with 22 bases in between.

This clone was counted between two and nine times. This rearrangement joins TRBV18 to TRBJ2-2; D is unresolved. CDR1 is KGHSH and CDR2 is LQKENI in the germline V gene. The CDR3 runs 15 residues. V gave up 3 bases and J gave up 0 bases, with 8 bases separating them. The CDR3 protein is CASSPESANTGELFF. The CDR3 region has the DNA TGTGCCAGCTCACCCGAAAGCGCGAACACCGGGGAGCTGTTTTTT.

V and J are TRBV28 and TRBJ1-5; 7 nucleotides match TRBD1. V lost 3 bases to trimming and J lost 4 bases; unmatched junction nucleotides: 6. The CDR3 runs 15 residues. Germline CDR1 and CDR2: MDHEN and SYDVKM. The CDR3 sequence: CASSFQGGRNQPQHF. The CDR3 nucleotides are TGTGCCAGCAGTTTCCAGGGGGGGAGAAATCAGCCCCAGCATTTT.

The J gene is TRBJ2-5, the V gene TRBV30; 11 bases are a match to TRBD1. TRBJ2-7 explains the end of the DNA better; the J call may be wrong. The CDR3 extends over 14 amino acids. CDR1 GTSNPN and CDR2 SVGIG come from the germline V gene (reference sequence). The CDR3 bases are TGTGCCTGGAGTTCCGGGACAGGGGGCTACGAGCAGTACTTC. Translating it yields CAWSSGTGGYEQYF.

The chain recombines TRBV28 with TRBJ1-5, with D uncertain. From germline, CDR1 is MDHEN and CDR2 SYDVKM. Trimming shortened V by 4 bases and J by 3 bases, and 10 bases separated the two germline ends. This CDR3 is 14 amino acids long. The CDR3 protein is CASSSTGHNQPQHF. DNA of the CDR3: TGTGCCAGCAGTTCCACGGGCCACAATCAGCCCCAGCATTTT.

This clone was detected once. The chain carries TRBV10-1 and TRBJ1-2; no firm D call. V lost 4 bases and J 0 bases, leaving 6 bases between the germline ends. The CDR3 sequence is 13 residues long. Germline assignment: CDR1 WNHNN and CDR2 SYGVQD (reference sequence). The CDR3 reads CASSGAANYGYTF. The CDR3 nucleotides read TGCGCCAGCAGTGGAGCAGCTAACTATGGCTACACCTTC.

This clone showed up just a few times. The chain couples TRBV9 to TRBJ1-3; D possibly corresponds to TRBD1 (6 bases). Germline values: CDR1 SGDLS, CDR2 YYNGEE. There are 14 residues in the CDR3. V gave up 4 bases and J gave up 7 bases, with 15 bases separating them. The CDR3 spells CASSPYQGRNTIYF. The CDR3 nucleotides are TGTGCCAGCAGCCCTTACCAGGGGAGGAACACCATATATTTT.